Presented here are 18 T cell receptor beta chains from one specimen sequenced in a study of molecular identifiers for immune sequencing clone quantification. MiXCR, applied by TCRdb to the PCR reads, yields one record per CDR3 protein. Found here are 62,000 or so distinct CDR3 sequences, 15% to 20% of them singletons; the top ten hold about 1.5%. The sample consisted of naive CD8+ T cells from blood, with Jurkat cell RNA spiked in. Subset noted: FACS-sorted CD8+CD4-CCR7+CD45RA+ naive T cells. These receptors all come from a human donor in good health. Some libraries in this study had Jurkat cell RNA spiked in.

This clonotype was seen many times. This sequence joins TRBV7-3 and TRBJ2-3; 7 bases line up with TRBD2. This CDR3 comprises 15 residues. From germline, CDR1 is SGHTA and CDR2 FQGTGA. V lost 2 bases and J lost 4; bases outside the gene matches: 6. CDR3 nucleotide sequence: TGTGCCAGCAGCTTAGGCGCGGGAGAATCAGATACGCAGTATTTT. This sequence encodes CASSLGAGESDTQYF.

Many counts were recorded for this clonotype. The gene calls are TRBV11-2 and TRBJ2-1; a possible D gene is TRBD2 (5 bases). CDR3 size: 15 residues. V was pared by 1 base and J by 1 base, with 8 bases between. The germline gives CDR1 SGHAT, CDR2 FQNNGV. In DNA, the CDR3 is TGTGCCAGCAGCTTAGCCCGGGGTTCCTACAATGAGCAGTTCTTC. It is translated as CASSLARGSYNEQFF.

The V gene is TRBV28, the J gene TRBJ2-7; no clear D. Germline V gives CDR1 MDHEN, CDR2 SYDVKM. The CDR3 is 12 residues long. The V and J ends lost 2 bases and 3 bases respectively, with 5 bases between them. CDR3 in DNA: TGTGCCAGCAGTTTAACGGGCTACGAGCAGTACTTC. Amino acids: CASSLTGYEQYF.

This clonotype was observed at least ten times. Here the CDR3 DNA reads TGCGCCAGCAGCCAAGTGGGGCCAGCGGGATCGCGAGAGCAGTACTTC. It codes for CASSQVGPAGSREQYF. V and J are TRBV4-3 and TRBJ2-7; 7 bases align to TRBD2. CDR3 size: 16 residues. Per germline, CDR1 LGHNA and CDR2 YSLEER. V trimming: 1 base; J trimming: 7 bases; junction bases outside the gene matches: 13.

Many counts were recorded for this clonotype. V and J are TRBV2 and TRBJ1-5; D gene uncertain. There are 15 residues in the CDR3. The V end lost 3 bases, the J end lost 3 bases, and 12 bases lay between the germline ends. Germline-derived CDR1 and CDR2 are SNHLY and FYNNEI. This CDR3 is CASSDSATNNQPQHF. DNA of the CDR3: TGTGCCAGCAGTGACTCTGCGACCAACAATCAGCCCCAGCATTTT.

This rearrangement joins TRBV7-6 to TRBJ2-7; a possible D gene is TRBD1 (6 bases). This CDR3 is built from 13 residues. Germline V CDR1 and CDR2: SGHVS, FNYEAQ. Trimming cost V 5 bases and J 7 bases, with 15 bases left between them. CDR3 coding DNA: TGTGCCAGCAGCCAATTAGAAAGGGGGGAGCAGTACTTC. Translating gives CASSQLERGEQYF.

The sample holds many counts of this clonotype. The chain recombines TRBV25-1 with TRBJ2-7; 9 bases agree with TRBD2. The CDR3 is made up of 11 amino acids. Germline values: CDR1 MGHDK, CDR2 SYGVNS. J gave up 3 bases and V 11 bases, and 2 bases lay outside the gene matches. The CDR3 here is CACSGSYEQYF. The CDR3 DNA is TGTGCCTGTAGCGGGAGCTACGAGCAGTACTTC.

The chain is built from TRBV29-1 and TRBJ2-7; no reliable D call. The CDR3 extends over 10 amino acids. Germline V gene data show CDR1 as SQVTM and CDR2 as ANQGSEA. V dropped 4 bases and J dropped 5 bases, with 6 bases sitting between them. This chain's CDR3 is CSVVAHEQYF. CDR3 DNA: TGCAGCGTTGTGGCCCACGAGCAGTACTTC.

There are many counts of this clonotype. The chain is built from TRBV10-3 and TRBJ2-7; D not certain. This CDR3 comprises 15 residues. Germline V gives CDR1 ENHRY, CDR2 SYGVKD. Trimming removed 4 bases at V and 5 bases at J, with 18 bases between. The CDR3, as DNA: TGTGCCATCAGTGTTCGCCAGAGCGTCCGGGACGAGCAGTACTTC. Translating it yields CAISVRQSVRDEQYF.

Points on this clonotype: The CDR3 ends on some other residue instead of the conserved phenylalanine or tryptophan, so this is likely a read error. The DNA is omitted, as the CDR3 cannot be located on it reliably, and the CDR3 follows TCRdb's listing. This chain links TRBV2 with TRBJ2-6; the D segment call TRBD2 is taken from the table without a DNA check. Per the germline V gene, CDR1 is SNHLY and CDR2 is FYNNEI. The CDR3 length is 15 residues, termini included. CDR3 in amino acids: CASNVRGSGANVPTS.

This clonotype occurred many times. V usage is TRBV6-5 and J usage is TRBJ2-3; TRBD2 is a possible D gene (5 bases). This CDR3 is built from 17 residues. Germline V gives CDR1 MNHEY, CDR2 SVGAGI. V gave up 6 bases and J gave up 0 bases, with 19 bases separating them. This CDR3 reads CASSMTDYYSSTDTQYF. In DNA form, the CDR3 reads TGTGCCAGCAGCATGACCGACTACTATTCTAGCACAGATACGCAGTATTTT.

V gene TRBV27 combines with J gene TRBJ2-7, with D perhaps assigned TRBD1 or TRBD2 (5 bases each). The germline V gene encodes CDR1 MNHEY and CDR2 SMNVEV (reference sequence). The CDR3 length is 15 residues. V was pared by 3 bases and J by 3 bases, with 15 bases between. CDR3 residues: CASSFLGRVVYEQYF. As DNA, the CDR3 is TGTGCCAGCAGTTTTTTGGGACGAGTGGTCTACGAGCAGTACTTC.

A remark on this clonotype: This may be a read error, as it is one base from a much larger clone. The rearrangement uses TRBV29-1 and TRBJ2-1; perhaps D is TRBD1 or TRBD2 (5 bases each). Germline CDR1 and CDR2: SQVTM and ANQGSEA. Trimming shortened V by 0 bases and J by 1 base, and 13 bases separated the two germline ends. The CDR3 totals 16 residues. For the CDR3, the DNA is TGCAGCGTTGAAGAGCCGGGACGGGGTTCCTACAATGAGCAGTTCTTC. It is translated as CSVEEPGRGSYNEQFF.

As concerns this clonotype: A read error may be the cause here, since a much bigger clone is one base away. The conserved phenylalanine or tryptophan is not found at the CDR3 terminus, so this likely reflects a read error. The gene calls are TRBV29-1 and TRBJ2-2, with unresolved D. Germline lookup yields CDR1 SQVTM and CDR2 ANQGSEA. The V gene lost 5 bases and the J gene lost 0 bases, with 7 bases spanning the gap. This CDR3 comprises 13 residues. The CDR3, as DNA: TGCAGCGTTTACGACCCGAACACCGGGGAGCTGTTTCTT. This codes for CSVYDPNTGELFL.

Details on this clonotype: The junction and the germline gene differ at one end; a read error may be behind it. V is TRBV29-1 and J is TRBJ2-7; tentatively, D is TRBD1 (6 bases). CDR3 length equals 13 residues. Germline CDR1 reads SQVTM; CDR2 reads ANQGSEA. CDR3 sequence: CSVESGQTYELYF. DNA for the CDR3: TGCAGCGTTGAATCGGGACAAACCTACGAGCTGTACTTC.

As to this clonotype: This may be a read error: a much more frequent sequence differs by one nucleotide. The chain uses TRBV29-1 and TRBJ2-7; the D gene is possibly TRBD1 (7 bases). Looked up from germline, CDR1 is SQVTM and CDR2 is ANQGSEA. This CDR3 is built from 13 residues. This CDR3 is CGASTGRYYEQYF. The CDR3 DNA sequence: TGCGGCGCCTCGACAGGGAGGTACTACGAGCAGTACTTC.

This chain connects TRBV20-1 to TRBJ1-4; 10 positions match TRBD1. The germline V gene encodes CDR1 DFQATT and CDR2 SNEGSKA (reference sequence). The CDR3 runs to 16 residues. J gave up 1 base and V 5 bases, and 7 bases lay outside the gene matches. Here the CDR3 reads CSAGPGQGETNEKLFF. The CDR3 DNA sequence: TGCAGTGCTGGCCCAGGACAGGGGGAAACTAATGAAAAACTGTTTTTT.

This clonotype is categorized as medium-sized. This chain uses TRBV29-1 with TRBJ2-3; TRBD2 matches 7 bases. CDR1 and CDR2 from the germline V gene are SQVTM and ANQGSEA. With V trimmed by 0 bases and J by 4 bases, 10 bases remained unmatched. This CDR3 spans 16 amino acids. CDR3 bases: TGCAGCGTTGAAGATGTGGAGGGAGGGCGGGCAGATACGCAGTATTTT. Residues: CSVEDVEGGRADTQYF.